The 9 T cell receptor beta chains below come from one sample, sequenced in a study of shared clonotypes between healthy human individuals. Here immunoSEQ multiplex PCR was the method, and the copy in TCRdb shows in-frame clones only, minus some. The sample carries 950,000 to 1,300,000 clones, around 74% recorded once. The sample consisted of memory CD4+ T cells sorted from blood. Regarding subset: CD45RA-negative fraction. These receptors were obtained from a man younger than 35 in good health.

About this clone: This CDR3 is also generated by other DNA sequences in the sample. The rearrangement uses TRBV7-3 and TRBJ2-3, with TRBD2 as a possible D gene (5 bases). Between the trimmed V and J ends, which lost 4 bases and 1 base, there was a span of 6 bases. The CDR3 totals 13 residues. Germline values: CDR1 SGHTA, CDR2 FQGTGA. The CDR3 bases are TGTGCCAGCAGCTCCGGGGGCACAGATACGCAGTATTTT. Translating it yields CASSSGGTDTQYF.

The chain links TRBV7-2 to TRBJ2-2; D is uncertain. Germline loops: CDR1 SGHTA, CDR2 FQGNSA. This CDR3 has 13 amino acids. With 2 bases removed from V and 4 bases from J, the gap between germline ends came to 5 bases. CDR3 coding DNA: TGTGCCAGCAGCTTACCCCCCACCGGGGAGCTGTTTTTT. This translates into CASSLPPTGELFF.

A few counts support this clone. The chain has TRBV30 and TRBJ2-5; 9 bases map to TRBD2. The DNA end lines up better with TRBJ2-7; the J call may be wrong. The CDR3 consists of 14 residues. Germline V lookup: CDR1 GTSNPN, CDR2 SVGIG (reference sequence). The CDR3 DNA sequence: TGTGCCTGGTCCCGGACTAGCGCCTCCTACGAGCAGTACTTC. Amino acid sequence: CAWSRTSASYEQYF.

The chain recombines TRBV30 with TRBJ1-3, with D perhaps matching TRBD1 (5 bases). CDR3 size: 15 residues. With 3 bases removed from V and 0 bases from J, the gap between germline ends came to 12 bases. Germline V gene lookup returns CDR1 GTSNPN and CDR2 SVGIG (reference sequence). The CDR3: CAWRSQAYSGNTIYF. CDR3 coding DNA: TGTGCCTGGAGATCACAGGCGTACTCTGGAAACACCATATATTTT. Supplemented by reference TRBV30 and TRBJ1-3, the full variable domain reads SQTIHQWPATLVQPVGSPLSLECTVEGTSNPNLYWYRQAAGRGLQLLFYSVGIGQISSEVPQNLSASRPQDRQFILSSKKLLLSDSGFYLCAWRSQAYSGNTIYFGEGSWLTVV.

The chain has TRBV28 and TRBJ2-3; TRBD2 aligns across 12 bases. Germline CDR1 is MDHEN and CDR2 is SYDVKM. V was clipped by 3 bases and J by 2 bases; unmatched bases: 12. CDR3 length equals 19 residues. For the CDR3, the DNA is TGTGCCAGCAGTTTGGGCCCCCGACTAGCGGGGGCCTTCACAGATACGCAGTATTTT. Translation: CASSLGPRLAGAFTDTQYF.

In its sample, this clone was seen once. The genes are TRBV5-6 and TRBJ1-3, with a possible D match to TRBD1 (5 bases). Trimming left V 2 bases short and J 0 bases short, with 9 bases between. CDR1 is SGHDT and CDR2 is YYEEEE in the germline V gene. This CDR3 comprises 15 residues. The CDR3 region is CASSFLGRSGNTIYF. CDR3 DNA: TGTGCCAGCAGCTTTTTGGGACGCTCTGGAAACACCATATATTTT.

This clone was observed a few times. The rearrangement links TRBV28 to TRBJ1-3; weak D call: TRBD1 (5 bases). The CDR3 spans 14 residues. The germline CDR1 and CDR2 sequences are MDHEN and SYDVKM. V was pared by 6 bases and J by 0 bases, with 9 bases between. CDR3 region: CASRGVSSGNTIYF. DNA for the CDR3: TGTGCCAGCAGGGGGGTAAGCTCTGGAAACACCATATATTTT.

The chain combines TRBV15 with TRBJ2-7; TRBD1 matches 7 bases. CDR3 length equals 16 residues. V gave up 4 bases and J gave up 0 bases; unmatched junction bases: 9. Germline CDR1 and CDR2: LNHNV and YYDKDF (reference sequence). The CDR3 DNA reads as TGTGCCACCAGCACAGGAACAGGGGCCCACTCCTACGAGCAGTACTTC. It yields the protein CATSTGTGAHSYEQYF.

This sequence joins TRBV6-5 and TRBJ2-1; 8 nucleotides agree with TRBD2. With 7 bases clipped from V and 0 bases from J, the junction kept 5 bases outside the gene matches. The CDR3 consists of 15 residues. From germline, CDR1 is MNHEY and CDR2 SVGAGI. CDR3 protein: CASNMAGGSYNEQFF. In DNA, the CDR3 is TGTGCCAGCAATATGGCGGGAGGCTCCTACAATGAGCAGTTCTTC.